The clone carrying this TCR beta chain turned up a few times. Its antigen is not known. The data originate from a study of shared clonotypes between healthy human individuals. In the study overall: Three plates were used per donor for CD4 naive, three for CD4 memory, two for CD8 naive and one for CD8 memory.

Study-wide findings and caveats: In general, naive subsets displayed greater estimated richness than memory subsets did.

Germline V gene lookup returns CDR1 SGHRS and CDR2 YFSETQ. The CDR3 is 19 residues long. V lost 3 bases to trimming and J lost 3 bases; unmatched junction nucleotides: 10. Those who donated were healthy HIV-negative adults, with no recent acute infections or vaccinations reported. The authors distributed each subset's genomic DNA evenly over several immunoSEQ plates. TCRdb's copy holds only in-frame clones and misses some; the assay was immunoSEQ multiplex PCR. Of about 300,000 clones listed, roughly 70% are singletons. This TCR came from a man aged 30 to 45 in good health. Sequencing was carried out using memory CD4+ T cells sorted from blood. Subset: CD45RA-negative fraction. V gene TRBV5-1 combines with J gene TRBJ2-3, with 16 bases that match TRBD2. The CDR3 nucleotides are TGCGCCAGCAGCTCTGGGACTAGCGGGAGGGCCCTTTCAACAGATACGCAGTATTTT. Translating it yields CASSSGTSGRALSTDTQYF. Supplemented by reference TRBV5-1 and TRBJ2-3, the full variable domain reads KAGVTQTPRYLIKTRGQQVTLSCSPISGHRSVSWYQQTPGQGLQFLFEYFSETQRNKGNFPGRFSGRQFSNSRSEMNVSTLELGDSALYLCASSSGTSGRALSTDTQYFGPGTRLTVL.